The clone carrying this T cell receptor (beta chain) showed up just a few times. The sample originates from a study of STAT5B mutations in CD4+ large granular lymphocyte leukemia. The CDR3 runs 15 residues. J lost 2 bases, V lost 1 base, and 5 bases had no gene match. CDR1 is SGHTA, CDR2 FQGNSA, per germline. The assay was immunoSEQ multiplex PCR, and TCRdb's table has in-frame clones only and misses some. The sample contains 40,000 or so clones, 75% to 85% of which appear only once. The chain carries TRBV7-2 and TRBJ2-7; 7 bases are shared with TRBD2. The sample consisted of CD4+ T cells from blood buffy coats. The receptor's source is a human donor in good health. CDR3 loop: CASSLEGAGAYEQYF. In DNA form, the CDR3 reads TGTGCCAGCAGCTTAGAAGGGGCGGGAGCCTACGAGCAGTACTTC.